This entry lists 17 T cell receptor beta chains sequenced from one sample in a study of T-cell memory formation after mild COVID-19. In TCRdb, the 5' RACE reads were re-called with MiXCR into one record per CDR3 protein. The sample comprises almost 550,000 distinct CDR3 sequences, just over 20% of which are singletons, and around 12% rests with the top ten. The specimen sequenced was PBMCs or a T cell subset sorted from them (not recorded which). These receptors were collected from an adult woman who had mild COVID-19 (a few samples of this study predate the infection). Cell type and time point are not known.

This clonotype was counted many times. At one end the junction does not follow the germline gene, possibly because of a read error. This rearrangement joins TRBV5-1 to TRBJ2-7; D is undetermined. The CDR3 has 13 amino acids. Per the germline V gene, CDR1 is SGHRS and CDR2 is YFSETQ. The DNA of the CDR3 is TGTGCCAGCAGTGAAGGGTCTTCCTACGAGCAGTACTTC. It specifies CASSEGSSYEQYF.

This clonotype has a handful of counts. The gene calls are TRBV11-2 and TRBJ2-5; 11 bases line up with TRBD2. Germline CDR1 is SGHAT and CDR2 is FQNNGV. The CDR3 runs to 14 residues. V trimming: 5 bases; J trimming: 4 bases; junction bases outside the gene matches: 3. The CDR3 here is CASSRLAGRETQYF. CDR3 DNA sequence: TGTGCCAGCAGCCGACTAGCGGGAAGAGAGACCCAGTACTTC. The full variable domain, rest sourced from reference TRBV11-2 and TRBJ2-5, is EAGVAQSPRYKIIEKRQSVAFWCNPISGHATLYWYQQILGQGPKLLIQFQNNGVVDDSQLPKDRFSAERLKGVDSTLKIQPAKLEDSAVYLCASSRLAGRETQYFGPGTRLLVL.

This clonotype was detected a few times. This CDR3 is CAWSDGSLSSYEQYF. The DNA for the CDR3 is TGTGCCTGGAGCGATGGCAGCCTCAGCTCCTACGAGCAGTACTTC. The rearrangement joins TRBV30 to TRBJ2-7; no reliable D call. The CDR3 is 15 residues long. CDR1 GTSNPN and CDR2 SVGIG come from the germline V gene (reference sequence). Trimming left V 3 bases short and J 0 bases short, with 15 bases between.

Only a few counts were recorded for this clonotype. The rearrangement joins TRBV7-2 to TRBJ2-1; D gene ambiguous. Looked up from germline, CDR1 is SGHTA and CDR2 is FQGNSA. Between the trimmed V and J ends, which lost 1 base and 3 bases, there was a span of 10 bases. The CDR3 length is 15 residues. In DNA, the CDR3 is TGTGCCAGCAGCTTAGGACGCAACCTCTACAATGAGCAGTTCTTC. Translating gives CASSLGRNLYNEQFF.

This clonotype has only a few counts. The genes are TRBV20-1 and TRBJ2-7; the match to TRBD2 covers 9 bases. CDR3 length: 14 residues. The J segment lost 7 bases and the V segment lost 3 bases, leaving 10 bases of the junction unmatched. Germline-derived CDR1 and CDR2 are DFQATT and SNEGSKA (reference sequence). The CDR3 DNA is TGCAGTGCTAGGTCGTTAGCGGGAGTGAGGGAGCAGTACTTC. This sequence encodes CSARSLAGVREQYF.

This chain uses TRBV4-1 with TRBJ2-7, with D possibly being TRBD2 (6 bases). The CDR3 is 15 residues long. Germline V lookup: CDR1 MGHRA, CDR2 YSYEKL. Deletions cut 5 bases from V and 4 bases from J, with 18 bases between. Here the CDR3 reads CASSSYGGLEYEQYF. DNA of the CDR3: TGCGCCAGCAGCTCATACGGGGGTCTAGAATACGAGCAGTACTTC.

The table lists this clonotype with a few counts. The chain combines TRBV27 with TRBJ1-2; the D gene is possibly TRBD1 (6 bases). Germline CDR1 MNHEY, CDR2 SMNVEV (reference sequence). This CDR3 has 14 residues. Trimming removed 0 bases from V and 2 bases from J, with 7 bases in between. The CDR3 DNA reads TGTGCCAGCAGTTTATCCGGACAGAACTATGGCTACACCTTC. Translated: CASSLSGQNYGYTF.

CDR3 DNA: TGTGCCAGCAGTTTCGCAGGTTCGAAATCAGGGGCCCAGCATTTT. It codes for CASSFAGSKSGAQHF. J is TRBJ1-5 and V is TRBV12-3 or TRBV12-4, with D possibly TRBD1 on 6 matching bases. V was cut by 3 bases and J by 11 bases, with 20 bases left in between. The CDR3 totals 15 residues.

This clonotype was seen a few times. The rearrangement uses TRBV18 and TRBJ1-2; tentatively, D is TRBD1 (5 bases). Germline-derived CDR1 and CDR2 are KGHSH and LQKENI. Trimming left V 0 bases short and J 8 bases short, with 13 bases between. CDR3 length: 14 amino acids. The CDR3 DNA is TGTGCCAGCTCACCACCGGGGCTCGTCTCCGGCTACACCTTC. It encodes CASSPPGLVSGYTF.

This clonotype was seen a few times. As DNA, the CDR3 is TGTGCCACCAGTGGGGCCCCAGATCAAAACATTCAGTACTTC. Encoded protein: CATSGAPDQNIQYF. The chain uses TRBV24-1 and TRBJ2-4; D is undetermined. V gave up 5 bases and J gave up 5 bases, with 12 bases separating them. The CDR3 length is 14 residues. The V gene's germline CDR1 is KGHDR and CDR2 SFDVKD.

This clonotype was counted a few times. The chain joins TRBV4-3 to TRBJ2-2; the match to TRBD2 covers 7 bases. The ends lost 2 bases at V and 6 bases at J; junction bases unmatched: 6. CDR1 and CDR2 (germline): LGHNA, YSLEER. CDR3 length: 15 amino acids. For the CDR3, the DNA is TGCGCCAGCAGCCAACGTCTGGGAGGGGCCGGGGAGCTGTTTTTT. It specifies CASSQRLGGAGELFF.

The CDR3 region is CASSLIHVETQYF. The CDR3, as DNA: TGTGCCAGCAGTTTAATTCACGTAGAGACCCAGTACTTC. This rearrangement joins TRBV12-3 or TRBV12-4 to TRBJ2-5; D is undetermined. This CDR3 is built from 13 residues. V lost 2 bases to trimming and J lost 4 bases, with 8 bases between them.

The CDR3 DNA follows: TGTGCCAGCAGAGGACAGGTTCCCGAGCAGTACTTC. Encoded protein: CASRGQVPEQYF. This chain connects TRBV7-9 to TRBJ2-7, with TRBD1 identical over 7 bases. After removal of 6 bases from V and 6 bases from J, the junction contained 5 bases not matched to a gene. Looked up from germline, CDR1 is SEHNR and CDR2 is FQNEAQ (reference sequence). CDR3 length: 12 residues. The variable domain in full, with the rest retrieved from reference TRBV7-9 and TRBJ2-7, is DTGVSQNPRHKITKRGQNVTFRCDPISEHNRLYWYRQTLGQGPEFLTYFQNEAQLEKSRLLSDRFSAERPKGSFSTLEIQRTEQGDSAMYLCASRGQVPEQYFGPGTRLTVT.

The rearrangement joins TRBV25-1 to TRBJ1-3; 10 bases line up with TRBD1. After removal of 2 bases from V and 4 bases from J, the junction contained 14 bases not matched to a gene. In germline, CDR1 is MGHDK, CDR2 SYGVNS. There are 19 residues in the CDR3. The DNA of the CDR3 is TGTGCCAGCAGTGAAGTAGCCGGGACAGGGGTTGAGGACGGAAACACCATATATTTT. It is translated as CASSEVAGTGVEDGNTIYF.

V is TRBV7-8 and J is TRBJ1-1; tentatively, D is TRBD1 (6 bases). This CDR3 is 14 amino acids long. Trimming cost V 6 bases and J 6 bases, with 17 bases left between them. Germline loops: CDR1 SGHVS, CDR2 FQNEAQ. The CDR3 coding sequence is TGTGCCAGCAGTTTTTACAGGGATGGAGCTGAAGCTTTCTTT. Translation gives CASSFYRDGAEAFF.

This clonotype was seen a few times. The chain recombines TRBV24-1 with TRBJ2-3; 8 bases fit TRBD1. The CDR3 consists of 14 residues. The trim removed 8 bases at V and 2 bases at J, leaving 5 bases unmatched. Germline CDR1 reads KGHDR; CDR2 reads SFDVKD. The CDR3 DNA is TGTGCCACCAACTCGGACAGGGCCACAGATACGCAGTATTTT. It yields the protein CATNSDRATDTQYF.

The V call is TRBV14, the J call TRBJ2-7; 9 nucleotides line up with TRBD2. Trimming at V came to 2 bases and at J to 4 bases, leaving 9 bases not matched to a gene. The CDR3 covers 16 residues. CDR1 is SGHDN and CDR2 is FVKESK in the germline V gene. CDR3 bases: TGTGCCAGCAGCCAAAACACGCTAGCGGGGATGTACGAGCAGTACTTC. It yields the protein CASSQNTLAGMYEQYF.